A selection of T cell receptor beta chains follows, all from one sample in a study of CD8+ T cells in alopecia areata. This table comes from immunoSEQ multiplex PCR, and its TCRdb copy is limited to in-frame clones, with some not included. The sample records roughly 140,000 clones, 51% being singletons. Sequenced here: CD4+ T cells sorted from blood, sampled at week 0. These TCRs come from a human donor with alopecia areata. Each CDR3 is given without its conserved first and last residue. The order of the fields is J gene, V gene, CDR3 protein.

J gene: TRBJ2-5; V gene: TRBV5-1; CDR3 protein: ASSPRGGPAETQY
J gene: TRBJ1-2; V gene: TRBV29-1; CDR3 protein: SVEGQTTSNYGYT
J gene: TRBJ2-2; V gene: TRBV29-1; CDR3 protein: SVDLRGPGELF
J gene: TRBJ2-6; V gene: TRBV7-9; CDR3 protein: ASSLAGVGANVLT
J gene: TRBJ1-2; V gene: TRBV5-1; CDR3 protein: ASSSSFGGYT
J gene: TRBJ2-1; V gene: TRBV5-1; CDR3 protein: ASSLEVASGHNEQF
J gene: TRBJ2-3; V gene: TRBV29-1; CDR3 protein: SLEEGLADTQY
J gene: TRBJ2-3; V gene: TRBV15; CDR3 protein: ATSRVSGSADTQY
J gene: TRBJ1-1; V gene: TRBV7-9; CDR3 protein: ASRFGESTEAF
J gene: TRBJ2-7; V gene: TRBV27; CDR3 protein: ASSPSRTASYEQY
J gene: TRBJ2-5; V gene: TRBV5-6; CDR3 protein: ASSSGSQETQY
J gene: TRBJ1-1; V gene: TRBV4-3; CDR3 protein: ASSQAVNRVNTEAF
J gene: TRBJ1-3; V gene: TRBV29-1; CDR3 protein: SSFFGNTIY
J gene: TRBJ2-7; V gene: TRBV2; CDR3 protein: ASRGSREQY
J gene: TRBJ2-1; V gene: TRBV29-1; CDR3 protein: SPMTGQSYNEQF
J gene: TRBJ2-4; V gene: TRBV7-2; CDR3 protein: ASSQQQGLNIQY
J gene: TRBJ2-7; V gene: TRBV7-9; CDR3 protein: ASSFGTNYEQY
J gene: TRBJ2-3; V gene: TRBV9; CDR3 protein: ASKGQTSTDTQY
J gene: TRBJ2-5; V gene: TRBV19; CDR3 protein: ASSSPGGETQY
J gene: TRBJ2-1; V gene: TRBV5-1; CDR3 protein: ASSFSGTGGNEQF
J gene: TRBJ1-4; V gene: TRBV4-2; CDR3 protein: ASSQTTGGQEKLF
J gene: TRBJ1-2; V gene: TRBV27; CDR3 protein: ASRRGGSDYGYT
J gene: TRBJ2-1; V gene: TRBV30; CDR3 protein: AWSSTGAGGYNEQF
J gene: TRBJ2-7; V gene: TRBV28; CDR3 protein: ASSLGRLLYEQY
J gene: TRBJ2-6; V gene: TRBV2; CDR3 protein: ANRGTTGANVLT
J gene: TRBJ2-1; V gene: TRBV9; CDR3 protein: ASSGNRGYNEQF